The TCR beta chain described here comes from a study of Ad26.COV2.S vaccination and SARS-CoV-2 variants. The wider study: Donor was assigned to the Ad26.COV2.S arm of trial COV1001.

Germline values: CDR1 MDHEN, CDR2 SYDVKM. CDR3 length: 16 amino acids. V shed 7 bases, J shed 8 bases, and the junction held 12 bases outside the gene matches. Treatment indicated: some 20 received Ad26.COV2.S at low or high dose, single or two shots; a few received placebo; per-sample allocation not given. At day 63 after the first vaccine or placebo injection, samples were drawn. Spike of the Wuhan-strain SARS-CoV-2 was expressed by an Ad26 vector, which formed the vaccine. A word on this clone: Its antigen remains unidentified.

Profiled with immunoSEQ multiplex PCR; TCRdb holds only in-frame clones, not every one. The sample includes more than 250,000 clones, over 75% seen only once; the top ten take around 3%. Whole-study results and caveats: The TCR breadth and depth analyses may have understated or missed part of the total T cell responses. Once vaccination had occurred, spike-specific CD8+ and CD4+ T cell responses reportedly showed substantial breadth.

The clonotype was recovered from a person aged 18-60 years who received the Ad26.COV2.S COVID-19 vaccine or a placebo. The chain links TRBV28 to TRBJ1-4; 11 positions agree with TRBD1. Sequenced here: peripheral blood, sampled in a trial of Ad26.COV2.S vaccine versus placebo. CDR3 residues: CASTTQGGQGGEKLFF. The CDR3 DNA sequence: TGTGCCAGCACCACCCAGGGGGGACAGGGGGGCGAAAAACTGTTTTTT.